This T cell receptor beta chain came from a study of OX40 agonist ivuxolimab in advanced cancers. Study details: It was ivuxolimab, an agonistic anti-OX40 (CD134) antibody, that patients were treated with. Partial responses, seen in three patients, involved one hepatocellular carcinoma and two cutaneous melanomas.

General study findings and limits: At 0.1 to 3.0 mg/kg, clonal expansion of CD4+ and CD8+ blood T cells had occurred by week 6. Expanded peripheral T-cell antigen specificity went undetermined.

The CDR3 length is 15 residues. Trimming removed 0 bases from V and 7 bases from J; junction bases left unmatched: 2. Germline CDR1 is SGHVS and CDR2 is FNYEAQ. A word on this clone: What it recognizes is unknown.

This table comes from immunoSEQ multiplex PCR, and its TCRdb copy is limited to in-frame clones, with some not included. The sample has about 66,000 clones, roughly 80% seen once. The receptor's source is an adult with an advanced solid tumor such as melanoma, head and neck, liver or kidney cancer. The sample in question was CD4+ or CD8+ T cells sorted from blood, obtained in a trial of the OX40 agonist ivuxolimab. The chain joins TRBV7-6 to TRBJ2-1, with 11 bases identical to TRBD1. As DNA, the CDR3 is TGTGCCAGCAGCTTAGCGGGACAGGGGGTAAATGAGCAGTTCTTC. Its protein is CASSLAGQGVNEQFF.